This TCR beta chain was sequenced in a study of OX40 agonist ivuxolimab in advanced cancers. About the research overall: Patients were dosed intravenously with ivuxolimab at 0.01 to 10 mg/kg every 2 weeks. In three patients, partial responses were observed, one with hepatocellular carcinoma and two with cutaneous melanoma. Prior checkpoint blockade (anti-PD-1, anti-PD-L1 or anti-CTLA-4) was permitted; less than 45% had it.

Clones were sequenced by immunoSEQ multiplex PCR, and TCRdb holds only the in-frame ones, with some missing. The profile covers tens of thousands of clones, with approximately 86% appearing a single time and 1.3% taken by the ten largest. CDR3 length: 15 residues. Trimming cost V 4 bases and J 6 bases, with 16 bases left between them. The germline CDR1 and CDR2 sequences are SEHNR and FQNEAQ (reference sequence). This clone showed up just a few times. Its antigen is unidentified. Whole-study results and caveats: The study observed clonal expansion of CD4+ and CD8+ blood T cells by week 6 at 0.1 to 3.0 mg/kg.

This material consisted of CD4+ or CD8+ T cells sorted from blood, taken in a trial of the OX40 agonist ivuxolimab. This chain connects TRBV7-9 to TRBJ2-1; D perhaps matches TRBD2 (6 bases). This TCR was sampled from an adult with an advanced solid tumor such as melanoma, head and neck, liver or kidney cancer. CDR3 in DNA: TGTGCCAGCAGCTCGGGACTTCCATTGGGCAATGAGCAGTTCTTC. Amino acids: CASSSGLPLGNEQFF.